The rows below give T cell receptor beta chains drawn from one sample of a study of shared clonotypes between healthy human individuals. Assay: immunoSEQ multiplex PCR; the TCRdb copy retains only in-frame clones and omits some. Among 2 million to 2.5 million clones listed, 85% to 95% were seen once. The material sequenced was naive CD4+ T cells from PBMCs. The receptors originated from a man aged 18 to 29 in good health. Some clones in this sample may be carry-over from other donors' samples. Each CDR3 is given without its conserved first and last residue. The D gene is left open where the match is weak.

len	v_gene	d_gene	j_gene	CDR3aa
14	TRBV7-2	-	TRBJ2-7	ASSPRPRTTSYEQY
13	TRBV18	TRBD2	TRBJ2-1	ASSPLAGFSNEQF
13	TRBV4-1	TRBD2	TRBJ2-3	ASSQVAGGTDTQY
13	TRBV5-1	-	TRBJ1-1	ASSLEGTKNTEAF
15	TRBV11-2	-	TRBJ1-3	ASSLVRGAISGNTIY
15	TRBV27	-	TRBJ1-4	ASSPLSVGPTNEKLF
12	TRBV11-2	-	TRBJ2-3	ASSLDRGSREQY
9	TRBV28	-	TRBJ2-7	AGGSQYEQY
11	TRBV29-1	-	TRBJ1-4	SGSSSGGEKLF
9	TRBV29-1	-	TRBJ1-1	SGVREAEAF
13	TRBV7-9	TRBD2	TRBJ2-7	ASSPWTSGAYEQY
11	TRBV28	TRBD2	TRBJ2-7	ASKELAGSEQY
13	TRBV5-1	TRBD2	TRBJ2-2	ASSLATSESGELF
12	TRBV6-1	TRBD2	TRBJ2-7	ASSGRGGLYEQY
12	TRBV15	-	TRBJ2-5	ATSQVGLEETQY
12	TRBV6-1	-	TRBJ2-1	ASSPPGGVNEQF
12	TRBV4-2	TRBD1	TRBJ1-4	ASSPQGTSEKLF
11	TRBV4-3	-	TRBJ2-2	ASRTLNTGELF
13	TRBV7-2	TRBD1	TRBJ1-2	ASSNRQGGGYGYT
13	TRBV10-3	-	TRBJ1-5	APACHHGSNQPQH
12	TRBV28	-	TRBJ1-1	ASSLPYFGAEAF
14	TRBV9	-	TRBJ2-1	ASSTTTSSYGNEQF
13	TRBV5-6	-	TRBJ1-1	ASSLPIGAGTEAF